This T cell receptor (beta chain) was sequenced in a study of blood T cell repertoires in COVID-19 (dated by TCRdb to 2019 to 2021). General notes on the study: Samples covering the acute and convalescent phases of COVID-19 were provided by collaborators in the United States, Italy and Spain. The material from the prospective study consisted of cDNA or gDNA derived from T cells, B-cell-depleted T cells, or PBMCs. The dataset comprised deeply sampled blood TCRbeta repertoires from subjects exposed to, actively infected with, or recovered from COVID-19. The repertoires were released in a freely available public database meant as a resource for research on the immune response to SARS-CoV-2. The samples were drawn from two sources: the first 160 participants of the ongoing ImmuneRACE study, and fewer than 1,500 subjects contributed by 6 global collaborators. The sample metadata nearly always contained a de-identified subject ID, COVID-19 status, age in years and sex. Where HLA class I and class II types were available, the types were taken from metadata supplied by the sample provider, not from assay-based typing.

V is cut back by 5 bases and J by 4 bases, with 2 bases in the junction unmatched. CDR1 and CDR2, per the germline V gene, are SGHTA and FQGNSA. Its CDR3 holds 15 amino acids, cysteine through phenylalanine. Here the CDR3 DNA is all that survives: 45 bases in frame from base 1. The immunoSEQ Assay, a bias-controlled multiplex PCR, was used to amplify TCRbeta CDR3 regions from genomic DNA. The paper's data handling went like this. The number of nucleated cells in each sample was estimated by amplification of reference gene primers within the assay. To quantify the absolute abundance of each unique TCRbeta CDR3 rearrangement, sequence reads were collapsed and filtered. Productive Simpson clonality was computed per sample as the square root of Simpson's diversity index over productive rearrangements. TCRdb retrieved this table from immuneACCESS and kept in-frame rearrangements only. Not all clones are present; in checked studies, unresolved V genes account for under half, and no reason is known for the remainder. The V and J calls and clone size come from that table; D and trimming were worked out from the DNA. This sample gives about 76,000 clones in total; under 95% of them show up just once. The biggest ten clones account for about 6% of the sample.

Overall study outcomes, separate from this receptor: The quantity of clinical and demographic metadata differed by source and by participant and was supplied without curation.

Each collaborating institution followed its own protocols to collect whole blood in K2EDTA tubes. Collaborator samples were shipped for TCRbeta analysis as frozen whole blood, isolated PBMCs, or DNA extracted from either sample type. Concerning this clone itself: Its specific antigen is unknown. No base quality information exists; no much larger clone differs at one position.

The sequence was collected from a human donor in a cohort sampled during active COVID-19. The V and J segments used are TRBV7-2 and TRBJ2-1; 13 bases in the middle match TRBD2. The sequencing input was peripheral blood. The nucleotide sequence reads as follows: TGTGCCAGCAGCCCACTAGCGGGGGGGTACAATGAGCAGTTCTTC. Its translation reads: CASSPLAGGYNEQFF.